Only a few counts were recorded for the clone carrying this T cell receptor (beta chain). Its antigen is still unknown. Per germline, CDR1 SGHTA and CDR2 FQGNSA. With 5 bases clipped from V and 3 bases from J, the junction kept 5 bases outside the gene matches. This CDR3 spans 14 amino acids. This entry comes from a study of beta chain features in type 1 diabetes. Every bit of the isolated RNA underwent reverse transcription, so sequencing read expressed TCRB transcripts. Sequenced by immunoSEQ multiplex PCR; TCRdb stores in-frame clones only, minus some. The data contain 900,000 or so clones, 17% of them singletons. Study-wide results and limits: Shorter templates might be favored by PCR, equally in patients and controls.

This clonotype was obtained from a young woman in good health. The sample was naive CD4+ T cells from blood. The gene calls are TRBV7-2 and TRBJ2-3; TRBD1 agrees at 7 bases. The CDR3 nucleotides read TGTGCCAGCAGCCAGGGACAGTTAACAGATACGCAGTATTTT. It yields the protein CASSQGQLTDTQYF. The full variable domain, in which reference TRBV7-2 and TRBJ2-3 provide the parts outside the CDR3, is GAGVSQSPSNKVTEKGKDVELRCDPISGHTALYWYRQSLGQGLEFLIYFQGNSAPDKSGLPSDRFSAERTGGSVSTLTIQRTQQEDSAVYLCASSQGQLTDTQYFGPGTRLTVL.